These T cell receptor beta chains were read from a single sample in a study of CD8 T cells in Susac syndrome. One entry per CDR3 protein results from TCRdb running MiXCR on the immunoSEQ multiplex PCR reads. In the table there are 100,000 or so distinct CDR3 sequences, 92% of which are singletons. The sequencing sample was made of CD4+ T cells from PBMCs. These receptors all stem from a human donor in good health. Each CDR3 is given with its conserved first and last residue. The D gene is left open where the match is weak. Not every row has a clone size; where given, it reads once, few, many or a size class.

J	D	V	size	CDR3	DNA
TRBJ2-7	NA	TRBV6-2/TRBV6-3	NA	CASRRWTAYEQYF	TGTGCCAGCAGGAGGTGGACAGCCTACGAGCAGTACTTC
TRBJ1-6	TRBD1	TRBV5-6	NA	CASTPSGTGRSPLHF	TGTGCCAGCACCCCATCCGGGACAGGTCGTTCACCCCTCCACTTT
TRBJ1-3	NA	TRBV7-9	NA	CASSFLELPTGNTIYF	TGTGCCAGCAGCTTCCTCGAACTTCCTACCGGAAACACCATATATTTT
TRBJ2-7	NA	TRBV5-4	NA	CASRPPRAEGEEQYF	TGTGCCAGCAGACCCCCCAGGGCGGAGGGAGAGGAGCAGTACTTC
TRBJ1-2	NA	TRBV7-9	NA	CASSPVNYGYTF	TGTGCCAGCAGCCCGGTGAACTATGGCTACACCTTC
TRBJ1-1	NA	TRBV18	NA	CASSPPYRSLHILMNTEAFF	TGTGCCAGCTCACCACCTTATCGGAGCCTTCACATTCTCATGAACACTGAAGCTTTCTTT
TRBJ1-2	NA	TRBV12-3/TRBV12-4	NA	CASSLTGSQDGYTF	TGTGCCAGCAGTTTAACGGGCTCTCAGGATGGCTACACCTTC
TRBJ2-2	NA	TRBV19	NA	CASSIGWGTGELFF	TGTGCCAGTAGTATCGGCTGGGGCACCGGGGAGCTGTTTTTT
TRBJ1-2	NA	TRBV6-5	NA	CASSAARIYGYTF	TGTGCCAGCAGCGCGGCACGGATCTATGGCTACACCTTC
TRBJ2-2	TRBD2	TRBV3-1	NA	CASSQGLGGTGELFF	TGTGCCAGCAGCCAGGGACTAGGAGGTACCGGGGAGCTGTTTTTT
TRBJ2-3	NA	TRBV12-3/TRBV12-4	NA	CASRTDPRDTQYF	TGTGCCAGCAGAACAGACCCGAGGGATACGCAGTATTTT
TRBJ2-2	TRBD1	TRBV10-3	once	CAIRLDESRDRVTGELFF	TGTGCCATCAGACTCGACGAATCCCGGGACAGGGTAACCGGGGAGCTGTTTTTT
TRBJ2-7	NA	TRBV23-1	NA	CASSPPGRFSSYEQYF	TGCGCCAGCAGTCCTCCGGGACGGTTTTCCTCCTACGAGCAGTACTTC
TRBJ1-2	NA	TRBV28	NA	CASRSYQNYGYTF	TGTGCCAGCAGATCGTATCAGAACTATGGCTACACCTTC
TRBJ2-3	TRBD2	TRBV24-1	NA	CATSDSNSGGTTDTQYF	TGTGCCACCAGTGATTCGAACAGCGGGGGAACCACAGATACGCAGTATTTT
TRBJ1-2	NA	TRBV7-9	NA	CASSAGAGGYTF	TGTGCCAGCAGCGCAGGGGCGGGTGGCTACACCTTC
TRBJ2-7	NA	TRBV29-1	NA	CSVEGGSEQYF	TGCAGCGTTGAGGGGGGTTCCGAGCAGTACTTC
TRBJ2-1	TRBD2	TRBV4-2	NA	CASSQLSGLAGSSYNEQFF	TGTGCCAGCAGCCAACTATCGGGACTAGCGGGGAGCTCCTACAATGAGCAGTTCTTC
TRBJ1-2	NA	TRBV5-6	NA	CASGLPPVYGYTF	TGTGCCAGCGGCTTGCCGCCGGTCTATGGCTACACCTTC
TRBJ2-2	TRBD2	TRBV20-1	NA	CSAPGGLLNTGELFF	TGCAGTGCCCCGGGGGGGCTGCTGAACACCGGGGAGCTGTTTTTT
TRBJ1-1	TRBD1	TRBV5-8	NA	CASSLGTGANTEAFF	TGTGCCAGCAGCTTGGGGACAGGGGCGAACACTGAAGCTTTCTTT
TRBJ1-4	NA	TRBV6-5	NA	CASSYAGTRDEKLFF	TGTGCCAGCAGTTATGCAGGGACAAGAGATGAAAAACTGTTTTTT
TRBJ2-6	TRBD1	TRBV7-2	once	CASSSTGQAHVLTF	TGTGCCAGCAGCTCTACGGGACAGGCCCACGTCCTGACTTTC
TRBJ1-4	TRBD1	TRBV29-1	NA	CSVGGRGELFF	TGCAGCGTTGGGGGCAGGGGGGAACTGTTTTTT
TRBJ1-4	NA	TRBV20-1	NA	CSARIAGIRSNEKLFF	TGCAGTGCTAGAATCGCAGGGATTAGGTCTAATGAAAAACTGTTTTTT
TRBJ2-7	NA	TRBV6-5	NA	CASSSGSGAYEQYF	TGTGCCAGCAGTTCAGGGTCCGGCGCCTACGAGCAGTACTTC
TRBJ1-3	NA	TRBV5-4	NA	CASSLAAGTGGNTIYF	TGTGCCAGCAGCTTGGCCGCCGGAACCGGTGGAAACACCATATATTTT
TRBJ2-6	NA	TRBV5-5	NA	CASSLGVSGANVLTF	TGTGCCAGCAGCCTGGGGGTCTCTGGGGCCAACGTCCTGACTTTC
TRBJ2-1	NA	TRBV2	NA	CASSGSKGFEGYNEQFF	TGTGCCAGCAGTGGTTCTAAGGGTTTCGAGGGCTACAATGAGCAGTTCTTC
TRBJ1-3	NA	TRBV7-9	NA	CASSPQQSSGNTIYF	TGTGCCAGCAGCCCACAACAGAGCTCTGGAAACACCATATATTTT
TRBJ2-3	TRBD2	TRBV10-3	NA	CAIRPAGEGTQYF	TGTGCCATCAGGCCAGCGGGGGAAGGTACGCAGTATTTT
TRBJ2-2	NA	TRBV2	NA	CASSDQGLDTGELFF	TGTGCCAGCAGTGATCAGGGGCTAGACACCGGGGAGCTGTTTTTT
TRBJ1-1	NA	TRBV7-2	NA	CASSTQGSLNTEAFF	TGTGCCAGCAGTACTCAAGGCAGTCTGAACACTGAAGCTTTCTTT
TRBJ2-1	NA	TRBV28	NA	CASSFGRRATEQFF	TGTGCCAGCAGTTTTGGACGGCGGGCTACGGAGCAGTTCTTC
TRBJ1-2	NA	TRBV18	NA	CASSPGEGYGYTF	TGTGCCAGCTCACCGGGGGAAGGCTATGGCTACACCTTC
TRBJ1-1	TRBD1	TRBV9	NA	CASSDWGQGSPRGTEAFF	TGTGCCAGCAGCGACTGGGGACAGGGGTCACCCCGGGGCACTGAAGCTTTCTTT
TRBJ2-5	TRBD1	TRBV5-1	NA	CASSWNPGTGGWETQYF	TGCGCCAGCAGCTGGAACCCCGGGACAGGGGGCTGGGAGACCCAGTACTTC
TRBJ2-3	NA	TRBV6-5	NA	CASRGRTDTQYF	TGTGCCAGCAGGGGCAGAACAGATACGCAGTATTTT
TRBJ2-1	NA	TRBV10-3	NA	CAISRAASNDEQFF	TGTGCCATCAGCCGGGCGGCATCTAACGATGAGCAGTTCTTC
TRBJ2-1	NA	TRBV12-3/TRBV12-4	NA	CASSLAGVIRYNEQFF	TGTGCCAGCAGTTTAGCGGGAGTCATTCGGTACAATGAGCAGTTCTTC
TRBJ2-1	NA	TRBV20-1	NA	CSGRDGSYNEQFF	TGCAGCGGCCGGGACGGCTCCTACAATGAGCAGTTCTTC